What follows describes a single T cell receptor (beta chain). This sample is drawn from a study of a mutant IDH1 vaccine in newly diagnosed glioma. TCRdb's table, derived via immunoSEQ multiplex PCR, lists solely in-frame clones and lacks some. The table records 75,000 to 100,000 clones, about 90% of them present only once. Regarding time point: baseline, week 1 (first vaccination visit). Treatment: pre-vaccination baseline after standard-of-care therapy. The V end was cut by 6 bases, the J end by 4 bases, with 10 bases between. CDR1 is MNHEY, CDR2 SVGAGI, per germline. This CDR3 has 13 residues. The clonotype originates from a woman aged 50 to 60 with glioma. The sample here was PBMCs, taken from a glioma patient treated with radiotherapy, temozolomide or both. This sequence joins TRBV6-5 and TRBJ1-5; D remains unclear. The CDR3 DNA reads TGTGCCAGCAGATCCGCGGGGAATCAGCCCCAGCATTTT. It specifies CASRSAGNQPQHF.